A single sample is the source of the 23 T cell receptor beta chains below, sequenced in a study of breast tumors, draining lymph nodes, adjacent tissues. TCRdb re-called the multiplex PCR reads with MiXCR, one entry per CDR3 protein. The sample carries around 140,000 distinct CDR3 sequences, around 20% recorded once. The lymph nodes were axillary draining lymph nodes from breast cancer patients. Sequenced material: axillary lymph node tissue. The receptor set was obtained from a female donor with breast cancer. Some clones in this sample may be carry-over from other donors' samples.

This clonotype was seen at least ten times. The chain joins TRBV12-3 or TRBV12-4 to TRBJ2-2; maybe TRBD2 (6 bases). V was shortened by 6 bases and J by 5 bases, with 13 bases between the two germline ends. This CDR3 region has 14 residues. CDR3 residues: CASRWRGSTGELFF. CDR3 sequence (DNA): TGTGCCAGCAGATGGAGGGGATCGACCGGGGAGCTGTTTTTT.

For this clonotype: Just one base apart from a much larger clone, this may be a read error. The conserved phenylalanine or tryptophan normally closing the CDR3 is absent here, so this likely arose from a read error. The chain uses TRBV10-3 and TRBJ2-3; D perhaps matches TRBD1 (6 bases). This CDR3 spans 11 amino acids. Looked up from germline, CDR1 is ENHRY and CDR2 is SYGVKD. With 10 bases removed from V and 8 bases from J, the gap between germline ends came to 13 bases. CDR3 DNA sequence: TGTGCCACTTCTTCAGGGGTTACGCAGTATTTA. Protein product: CATSSGVTQYL.

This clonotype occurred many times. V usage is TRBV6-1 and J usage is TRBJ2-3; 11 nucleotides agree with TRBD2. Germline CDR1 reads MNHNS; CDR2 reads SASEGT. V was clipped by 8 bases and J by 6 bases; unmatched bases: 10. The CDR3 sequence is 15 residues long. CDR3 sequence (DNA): TGTGCCAGCTCAAGACTAGCGGGGTCAGGGGATACGCAGTATTTT. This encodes CASSRLAGSGDTQYF.

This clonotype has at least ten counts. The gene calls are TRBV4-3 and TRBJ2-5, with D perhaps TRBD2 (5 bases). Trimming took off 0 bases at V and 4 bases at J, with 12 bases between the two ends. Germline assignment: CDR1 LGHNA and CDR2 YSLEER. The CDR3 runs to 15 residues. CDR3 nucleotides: TGCGCCAGCAGCCAAGATACCGGGGATGGAGAGACCCAGTACTTC. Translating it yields CASSQDTGDGETQYF.

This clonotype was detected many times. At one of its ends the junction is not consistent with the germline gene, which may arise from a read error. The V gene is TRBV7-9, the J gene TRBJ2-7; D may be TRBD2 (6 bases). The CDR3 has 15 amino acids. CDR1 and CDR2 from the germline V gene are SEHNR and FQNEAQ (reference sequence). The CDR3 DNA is TGTGCCAGCAGCCTTGACGGGGGTAGATCCTACGTGCAGTACTTC. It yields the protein CASSLDGGRSYVQYF.

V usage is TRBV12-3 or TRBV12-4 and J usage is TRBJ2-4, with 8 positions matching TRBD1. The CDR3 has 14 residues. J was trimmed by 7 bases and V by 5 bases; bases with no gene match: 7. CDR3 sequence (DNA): TGTGCCAGCAGTGTAAGACAGGGGACGAACATTCAGTACTTC. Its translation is CASSVRQGTNIQYF.

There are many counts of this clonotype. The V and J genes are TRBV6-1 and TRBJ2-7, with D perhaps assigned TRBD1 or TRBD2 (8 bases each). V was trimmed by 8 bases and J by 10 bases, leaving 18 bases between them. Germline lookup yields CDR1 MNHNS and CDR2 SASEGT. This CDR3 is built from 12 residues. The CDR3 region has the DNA TGTGCCAGCGGACAGGGTGCGGGAGGACAGTACTTC. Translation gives CASGQGAGGQYF.

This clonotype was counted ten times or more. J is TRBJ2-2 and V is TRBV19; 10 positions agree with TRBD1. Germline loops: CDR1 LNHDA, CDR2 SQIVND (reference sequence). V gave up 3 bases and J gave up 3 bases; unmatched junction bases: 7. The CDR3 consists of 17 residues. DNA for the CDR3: TGTGCCAGTAGTATTTTCGGGACAGGGGAGGACACCGGGGAGCTGTTTTTT. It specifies CASSIFGTGEDTGELFF.

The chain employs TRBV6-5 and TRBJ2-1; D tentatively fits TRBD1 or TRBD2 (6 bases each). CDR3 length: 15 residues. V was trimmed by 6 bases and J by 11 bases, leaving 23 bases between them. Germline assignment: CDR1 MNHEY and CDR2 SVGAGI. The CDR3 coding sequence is TGTGCCAGCAGCTTACACTTGGGGGGCGGAGCAAAGCAGTTCTTC. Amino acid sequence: CASSLHLGGGAKQFF.

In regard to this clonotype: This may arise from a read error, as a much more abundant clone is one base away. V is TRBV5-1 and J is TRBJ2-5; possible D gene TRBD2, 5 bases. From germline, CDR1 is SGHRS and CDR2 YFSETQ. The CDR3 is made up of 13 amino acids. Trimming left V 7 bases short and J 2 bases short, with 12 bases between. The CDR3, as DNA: TGCGCCAGCGGGAACGGGAATCAAGAGACCCAGTACTTC. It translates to CASGNGNQETQYF.

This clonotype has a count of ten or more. CDR3 sequence: CASSSASGRAETQYF. The DNA of the CDR3 is TGTGCCAGCAGCTCGGCTAGCGGGAGGGCGGAGACCCAGTACTTC. The gene calls are TRBV7-2 and TRBJ2-5; 12 positions agree with TRBD2. The CDR3 sequence is 15 residues long. Per germline, CDR1 SGHTA and CDR2 FQGNSA. V lost 4 bases to trimming and J lost 5 bases; unmatched junction nucleotides: 5.

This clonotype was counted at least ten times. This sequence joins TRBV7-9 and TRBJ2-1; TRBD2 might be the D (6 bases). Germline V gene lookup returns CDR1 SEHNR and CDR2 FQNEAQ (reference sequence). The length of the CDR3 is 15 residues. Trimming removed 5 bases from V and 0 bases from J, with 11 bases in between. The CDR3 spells CASSRAGNSYNEQFF. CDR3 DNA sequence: TGTGCCAGCAGCAGGGCGGGAAACTCCTACAATGAGCAGTTCTTC.

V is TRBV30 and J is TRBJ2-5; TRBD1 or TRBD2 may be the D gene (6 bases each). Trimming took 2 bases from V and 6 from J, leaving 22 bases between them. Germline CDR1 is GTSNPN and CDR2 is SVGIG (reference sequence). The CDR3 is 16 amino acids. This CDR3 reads CAWSPRLTGGGQTQYF. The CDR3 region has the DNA TGTGCCTGGAGTCCTAGGTTGACAGGTGGGGGGCAGACCCAGTACTTC.

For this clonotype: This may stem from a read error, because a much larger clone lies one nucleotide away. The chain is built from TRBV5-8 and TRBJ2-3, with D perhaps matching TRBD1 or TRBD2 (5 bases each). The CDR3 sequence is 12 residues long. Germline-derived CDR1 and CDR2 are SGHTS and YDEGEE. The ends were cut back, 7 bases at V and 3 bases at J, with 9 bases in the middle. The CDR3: CASVWGTDTQYF. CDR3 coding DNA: TGTGCCAGCGTCTGGGGGACAGATACGCAGTATTTT.

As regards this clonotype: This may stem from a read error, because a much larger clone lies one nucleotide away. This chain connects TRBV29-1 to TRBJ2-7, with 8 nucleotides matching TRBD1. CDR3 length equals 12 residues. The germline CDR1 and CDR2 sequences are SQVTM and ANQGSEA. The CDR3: CGVRTGRYEQYF. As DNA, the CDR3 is TGCGGCGTAAGGACAGGGCGTTACGAGCAGTACTTC.

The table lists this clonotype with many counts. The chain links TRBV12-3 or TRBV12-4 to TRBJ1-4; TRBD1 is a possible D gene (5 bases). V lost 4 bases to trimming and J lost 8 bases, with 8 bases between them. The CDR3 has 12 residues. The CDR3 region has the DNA TGTGCCAGCAGTTGGGGGGAAGAAAAACTGTTTTTT. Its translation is CASSWGEEKLFF.

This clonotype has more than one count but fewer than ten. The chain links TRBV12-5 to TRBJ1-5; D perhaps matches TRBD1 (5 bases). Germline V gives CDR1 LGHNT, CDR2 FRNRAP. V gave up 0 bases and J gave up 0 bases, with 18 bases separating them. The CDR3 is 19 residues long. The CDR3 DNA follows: TGTGCTAGTGGTTTGGTACGGGCAGGGTGGGGGTATAGCAATCAGCCCCAGCATTTT. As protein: CASGLVRAGWGYSNQPQHF.

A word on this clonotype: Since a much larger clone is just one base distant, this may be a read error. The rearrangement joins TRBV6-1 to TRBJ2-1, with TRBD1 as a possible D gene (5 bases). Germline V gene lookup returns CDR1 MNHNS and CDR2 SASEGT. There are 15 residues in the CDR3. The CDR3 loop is CASSGQGSSYNEQLF. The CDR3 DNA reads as TGTGCCAGCAGTGGTCAGGGAAGCTCCTACAATGAGCAGCTCTTC.

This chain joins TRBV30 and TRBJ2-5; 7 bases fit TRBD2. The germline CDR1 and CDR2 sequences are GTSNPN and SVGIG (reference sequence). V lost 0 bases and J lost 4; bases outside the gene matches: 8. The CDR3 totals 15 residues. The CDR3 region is CAWSVPAGEGETQYF. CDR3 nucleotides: TGTGCCTGGAGTGTACCGGCGGGAGAGGGAGAGACCCAGTACTTC.

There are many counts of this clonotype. CDR3 sequence: CASSASQGSEQFF. CDR3 sequence (DNA): TGTGCCAGCAGCGCATCACAGGGGAGTGAGCAGTTCTTC. The V and J genes are TRBV7-9 and TRBJ2-1; 7 nucleotides match TRBD1. The CDR3 runs 13 residues. The germline V gene encodes CDR1 SEHNR and CDR2 FQNEAQ (reference sequence). V was pared by 5 bases and J by 9 bases, with 7 bases of the junction left unmatched.

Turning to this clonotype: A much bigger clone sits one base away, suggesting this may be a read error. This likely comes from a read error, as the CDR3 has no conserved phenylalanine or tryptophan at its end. The DNA for the CDR3 is TGTGCCAGCAGCCAGGGCTTCGTCGAGCAGTACTGC. Its protein is CASSQGFVEQYC. V usage is TRBV3-1 and J usage is TRBJ2-7; D is uncertain. The V gene's germline CDR1 is LGHDT and CDR2 YNNKEL (reference sequence). The CDR3 has 12 residues. Trimming removed 3 bases at V and 6 bases at J, with 9 bases between.

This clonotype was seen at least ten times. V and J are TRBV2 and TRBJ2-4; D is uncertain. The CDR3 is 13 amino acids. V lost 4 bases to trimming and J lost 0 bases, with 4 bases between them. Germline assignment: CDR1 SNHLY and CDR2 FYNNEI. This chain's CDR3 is CASSARAKNIQYF. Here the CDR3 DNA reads TGTGCCAGCAGTGCGAGAGCCAAAAACATTCAGTACTTC.

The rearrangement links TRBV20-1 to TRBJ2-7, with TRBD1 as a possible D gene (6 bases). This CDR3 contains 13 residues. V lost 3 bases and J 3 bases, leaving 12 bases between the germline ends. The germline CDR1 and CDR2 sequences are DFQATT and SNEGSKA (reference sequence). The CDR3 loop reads CSARDSRDYEQYF. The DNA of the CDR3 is TGCAGTGCTAGGGACAGCCGAGACTACGAGCAGTACTTC.